These 16 T cell receptor beta chains share one sample of origin, sequenced in a study of cytomegalovirus exposure and HLA in healthy donors. Generated by immunoSEQ multiplex PCR, the TCRdb table keeps only in-frame clones and is missing some. Of roughly 250,000 clones in the sample, 86% were seen once. Sample: PBMCs. These receptor sequences come from a woman younger than 45 in good health and CMV-seropositive.

V gene TRBV7-9 combines with J gene TRBJ2-7; TRBD1 agrees at 12 bases. The length of the CDR3 is 18 residues. In germline, CDR1 is SEHNR, CDR2 FQNEAQ (reference sequence). The junction had 13 bases not matched to a gene; V was cut back by 5 bases and J by 2 bases. In DNA form, the CDR3 reads TGTGCCAGCAGCCTAAGGTACTACCGGGACAGGGGGCCCTACGAGCAGTACTTC. Translating gives CASSLRYYRDRGPYEQYF.

The V call is TRBV6-1, the J call TRBJ1-2; no definite D call. Per germline, CDR1 MNHNS and CDR2 SASEGT. V was trimmed by 6 bases and J by 6 bases, leaving 11 bases between them. CDR3 length: 12 amino acids. The CDR3 here is CASSPGWDGYTF. The CDR3, as DNA: TGTGCCAGCAGCCCCGGGTGGGATGGCTACACCTTC.

V gene TRBV29-1 combines with J gene TRBJ2-1, with 7 nucleotides matching TRBD1. J was trimmed by 6 bases and V by 6 bases; bases with no gene match: 2. The CDR3 spans 11 residues. Germline assignment: CDR1 SQVTM and CDR2 ANQGSEA. In DNA form, the CDR3 reads TGCAGCGTCCACAGGGGCAATGAGCAGTTCTTC. Its translation: CSVHRGNEQFF.

This clone has just a few counts. The chain uses TRBV4-1 and TRBJ2-1; D is unresolved. The CDR3 contains 13 residues. V gave up 1 base and J gave up 7 bases, with 8 bases separating them. Germline CDR1 reads MGHRA; CDR2 reads YSYEKL. As DNA, the CDR3 is TGCGCCAGCAGCCAAGTGATCGGGAATGAGCAGTTCTTC. Protein sequence: CASSQVIGNEQFF.

The chain carries TRBV6-1 and TRBJ1-5; possible D gene TRBD1, 5 bases. This CDR3 region has 15 residues. Trimming shortened V by 5 bases and J by 2 bases, and 13 bases separated the two germline ends. Germline V lookup: CDR1 MNHNS, CDR2 SASEGT. The DNA for the CDR3 is TGTGCCAGCAGTTTAGACAGTGGGGGCAATCAGCCCCAGCATTTT. This encodes CASSLDSGGNQPQHF.

The V call is TRBV27, the J call TRBJ2-7; the D gene is possibly TRBD2 (6 bases). Germline CDR1 reads MNHEY; CDR2 reads SMNVEV (reference sequence). The CDR3 contains 15 residues. V was shortened by 5 bases and J by 4 bases, with 18 bases between the two germline ends. The CDR3 reads CASSPAGTFEYEQYF. DNA of the CDR3: TGTGCCAGCAGTCCTGCCGGGACTTTCGAATACGAGCAGTACTTC.

The chain joins TRBV29-1 to TRBJ1-2; TRBD1 might be the D (5 bases). The CDR3 loop spans 13 amino acids. Deletions cut 1 base from V and 4 bases from J, with 10 bases between. Germline V gene lookup returns CDR1 SQVTM and CDR2 ANQGSEA. DNA of the CDR3: TGCAGCGTTGAAGGGGGCGCTCCCTATGGCTACACCTTC. Its translation is CSVEGGAPYGYTF.

V gene TRBV5-1 combines with J gene TRBJ2-1, with 10 bases that match TRBD2. Looked up from germline, CDR1 is SGHRS and CDR2 is YFSETQ. There are 17 residues in the CDR3. Losses at the gene ends were 0 bases for V and 7 bases for J; bases not matched to a gene: 10. The CDR3 loop reads CASSLEGIRAGGNEQFF. The CDR3 coding sequence is TGCGCCAGCAGCTTGGAGGGTATTCGAGCGGGAGGGAATGAGCAGTTCTTC.

V and J are TRBV10-3 and TRBJ1-4, with D possibly TRBD1 on 5 matching bases. The CDR3 has 14 residues. The germline gives CDR1 ENHRY, CDR2 SYGVKD. Between the trimmed V and J ends, which lost 2 bases and 5 bases, there was a span of 9 bases. CDR3 DNA sequence: TGTGCCATCAGTGAGGCAGGGTCCAATGAAAAACTGTTTTTT. As protein: CAISEAGSNEKLFF.

The chain combines TRBV5-6 with TRBJ2-2; a weak D match, TRBD2 (6 bases). The CDR3 runs to 18 residues. The germline V gene encodes CDR1 SGHDT and CDR2 YYEEEE. Trimming pared 0 bases from V and 5 bases from J, leaving 20 bases between. The CDR3 nucleotides read TGTGCCAGCAGCTTGGCGGGTGCGTTGGGGGGAGTAACCGGGGAGCTGTTTTTT. Amino acid sequence: CASSLAGALGGVTGELFF.

The J gene is TRBJ2-5, the V gene TRBV30; 14 nucleotides match TRBD2. This CDR3 region has 15 residues. CDR1 is GTSNPN and CDR2 is SVGIG in the germline V gene (reference sequence). V trimming: 2 bases; J trimming: 3 bases; junction bases outside the gene matches: 2. The CDR3 spells CAWSSGLAGEETQYF. CDR3 DNA: TGTGCCTGGAGTTCGGGACTAGCGGGAGAAGAGACCCAGTACTTC.

The V and J genes are TRBV9 and TRBJ1-2; D is perhaps TRBD1 (6 bases). Germline V CDR1 and CDR2: SGDLS, YYNGEE. The length of the CDR3 is 17 residues. Trimming took 0 bases from V and 4 from J, leaving 19 bases between them. The CDR3 spells CASSVEWSGQSFYGYTF. The CDR3 bases are TGTGCCAGCAGCGTAGAATGGTCAGGACAGTCTTTCTATGGCTACACCTTC.

The V call is TRBV13, the J call TRBJ2-3; D unresolved. The CDR3 spans 11 residues. The germline CDR1 and CDR2 sequences are PRHDT and FYEKMQ (reference sequence). The V and J ends lost 5 bases and 4 bases respectively, with 4 bases between them. This CDR3 reads CASSTSDTQYF. The CDR3 coding sequence is TGTGCCAGCAGCACATCAGATACGCAGTATTTT.

The chain couples TRBV9 to TRBJ1-2; 9 positions agree with TRBD1. The CDR3 consists of 16 residues. The V and J ends lost 3 bases and 4 bases, in that order; junction bases with no gene match: 10. From germline, CDR1 is SGDLS and CDR2 YYNGEE. The CDR3 region has the DNA TGTGCCAGCAGCGCACCCGCGGTGACAGGGGGCTATGGCTACACCTTC. This sequence encodes CASSAPAVTGGYGYTF. Combining the CDR3 with reference TRBV9 and TRBJ1-2 gives the whole variable domain DSGVTQTPKHLITATGQRVTLRCSPRSGDLSVYWYQQSLDQGLQFLIQYYNGEERAKGNILERFSAQQFPDLHSELNLSSLELGDSALYFCASSAPAVTGGYGYTFGSGTRLTVV.

This clone was observed a single time. The chain is built from TRBV7-9 and TRBJ2-1; 15 nucleotides match TRBD2. The trim removed 4 bases at V and 5 bases at J, leaving 3 bases unmatched. There are 16 residues in the CDR3. From germline, CDR1 is SEHNR and CDR2 FQNEAQ (reference sequence). CDR3 nucleotides: TGTGCCAGCAGCTCCTGGACTAGCGGGAGGGACAATGAGCAGTTCTTC. This sequence encodes CASSSWTSGRDNEQFF. The full variable domain, rest sourced from reference TRBV7-9 and TRBJ2-1, is DTGVSQNPRHKITKRGQNVTFRCDPISEHNRLYWYRQTLGQGPEFLTYFQNEAQLEKSRLLSDRFSAERPKGSFSTLEIQRTEQGDSAMYLCASSSWTSGRDNEQFFGPGTRLTVL.

A word on this clone: Additional DNA sequences in this sample encode the identical CDR3. The gene calls are TRBV7-6 and TRBJ2-7, with a tentative D call TRBD1 (6 bases). The V gene's germline CDR1 is SGHVS and CDR2 FNYEAQ. V lost 1 base and J 0 bases, leaving 10 bases between the germline ends. This CDR3 comprises 15 residues. CDR3 nucleotides: TGTGCCAGCAGCTTAGGTGGGACACTCTCCTACGAGCAGTACTTC. This translates into CASSLGGTLSYEQYF.